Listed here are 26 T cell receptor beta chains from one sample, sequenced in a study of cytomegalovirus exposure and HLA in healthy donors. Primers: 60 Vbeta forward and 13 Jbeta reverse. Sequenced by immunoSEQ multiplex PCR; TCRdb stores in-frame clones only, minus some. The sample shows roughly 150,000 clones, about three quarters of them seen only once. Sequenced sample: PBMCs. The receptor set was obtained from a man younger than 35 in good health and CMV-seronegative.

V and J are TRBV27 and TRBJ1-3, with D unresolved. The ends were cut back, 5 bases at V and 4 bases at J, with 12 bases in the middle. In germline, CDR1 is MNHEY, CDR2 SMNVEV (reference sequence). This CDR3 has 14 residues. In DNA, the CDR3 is TGTGCCAGCAGTCCCATGGGAGGGGGAAACACCATATATTTT. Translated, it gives CASSPMGGGNTIYF.

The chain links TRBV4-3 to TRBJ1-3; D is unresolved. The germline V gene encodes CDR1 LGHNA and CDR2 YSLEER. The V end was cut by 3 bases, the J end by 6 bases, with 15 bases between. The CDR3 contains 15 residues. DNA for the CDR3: TGCGCCAGCAGCCATCTTGGCGCAGGAATAAACACCATATATTTT. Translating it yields CASSHLGAGINTIYF.

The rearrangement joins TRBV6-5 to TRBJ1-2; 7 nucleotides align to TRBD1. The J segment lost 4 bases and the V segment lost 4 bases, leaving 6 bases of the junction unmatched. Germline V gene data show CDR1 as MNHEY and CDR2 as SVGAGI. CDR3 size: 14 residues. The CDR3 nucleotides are TGTGCCAGCAGTTCCCCGACAGGGACCTATGGCTACACCTTC. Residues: CASSSPTGTYGYTF.

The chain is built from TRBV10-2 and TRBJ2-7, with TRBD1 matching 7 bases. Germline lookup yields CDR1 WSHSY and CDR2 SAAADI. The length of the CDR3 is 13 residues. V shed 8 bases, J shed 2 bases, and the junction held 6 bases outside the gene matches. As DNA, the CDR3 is TGCGCCAGCGGGGGACAGTCAACCTACGAGCAGTACTTC. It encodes CASGGQSTYEQYF.

CDR3 in DNA: TGCGCCAGTGCTGGGTGGAGGGCAACTAATGAAAAACTGTTTTTT. Translating gives CASAGWRATNEKLFF. The chain recombines TRBV10-2 with TRBJ1-4; D unresolved. CDR3 size: 15 residues. Trimming removed 9 bases from V and 0 bases from J, with 14 bases in between. The germline V gene has CDR1 WSHSY and CDR2 SAAADI.

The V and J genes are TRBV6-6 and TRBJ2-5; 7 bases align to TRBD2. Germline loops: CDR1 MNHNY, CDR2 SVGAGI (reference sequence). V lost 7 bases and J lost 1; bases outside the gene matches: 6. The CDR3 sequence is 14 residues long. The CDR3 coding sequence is TGTGCCAGCACCAACCCGGGAGGCCAAGAGACCCAGTACTTC. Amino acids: CASTNPGGQETQYF.

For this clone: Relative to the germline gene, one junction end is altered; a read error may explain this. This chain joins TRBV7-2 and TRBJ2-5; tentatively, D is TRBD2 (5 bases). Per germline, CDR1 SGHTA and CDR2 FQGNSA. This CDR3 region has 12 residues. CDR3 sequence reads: CASSLKPGREDF. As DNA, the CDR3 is TGTGCCAGCAGCTTGAAGCCGGGAAGAGAGGACTTC.

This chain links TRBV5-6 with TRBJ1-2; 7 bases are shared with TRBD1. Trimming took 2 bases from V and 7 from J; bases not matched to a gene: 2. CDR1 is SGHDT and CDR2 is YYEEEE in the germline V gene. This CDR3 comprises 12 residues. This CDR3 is CASSFRQGGYTF. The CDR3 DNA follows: TGTGCCAGCAGCTTCCGACAGGGTGGCTACACCTTC.

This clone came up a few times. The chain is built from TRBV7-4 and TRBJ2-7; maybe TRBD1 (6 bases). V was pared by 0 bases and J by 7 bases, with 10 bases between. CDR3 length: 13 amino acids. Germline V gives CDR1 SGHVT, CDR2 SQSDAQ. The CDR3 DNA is TGTGCCAGCAGCTTAGCGATCCAGGGGGAGCAGTACTTC. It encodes CASSLAIQGEQYF.

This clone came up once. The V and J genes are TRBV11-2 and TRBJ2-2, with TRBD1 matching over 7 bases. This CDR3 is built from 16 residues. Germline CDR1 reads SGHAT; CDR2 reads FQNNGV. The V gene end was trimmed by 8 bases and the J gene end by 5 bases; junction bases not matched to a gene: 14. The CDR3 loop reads CASFPLRDRRTGELFF. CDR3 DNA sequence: TGTGCCAGCTTTCCCCTCCGGGACAGAAGAACCGGGGAGCTGTTTTTT.

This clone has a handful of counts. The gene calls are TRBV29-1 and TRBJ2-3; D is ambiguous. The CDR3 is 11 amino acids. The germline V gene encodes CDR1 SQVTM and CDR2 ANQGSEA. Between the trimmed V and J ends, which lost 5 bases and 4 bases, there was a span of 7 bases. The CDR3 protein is CSVRHADTQYF. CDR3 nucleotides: TGCAGCGTTCGACACGCAGATACGCAGTATTTT.

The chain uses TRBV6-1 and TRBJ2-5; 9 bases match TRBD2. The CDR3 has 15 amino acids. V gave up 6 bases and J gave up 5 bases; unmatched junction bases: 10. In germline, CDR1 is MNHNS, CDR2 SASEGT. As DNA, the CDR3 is TGTGCCAGCAGCCATGTTAGCGGGAGCGGCGAGACCCAGTACTTC. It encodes CASSHVSGSGETQYF.

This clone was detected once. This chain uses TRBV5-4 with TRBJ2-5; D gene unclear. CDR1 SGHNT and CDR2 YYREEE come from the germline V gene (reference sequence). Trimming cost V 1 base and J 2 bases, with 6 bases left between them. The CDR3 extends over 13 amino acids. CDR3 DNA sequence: TGTGCCAGCAGCTTGCCGGGTCAAGAGACCCAGTACTTC. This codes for CASSLPGQETQYF. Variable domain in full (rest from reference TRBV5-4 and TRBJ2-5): ETGVTQSPTHLIKTRGQQVTLRCSSQSGHNTVSWYQQALGQGPQFIFQYYREEENGRGNFPPRFSGLQFPNYSSELNVNALELDDSALYLCASSLPGQETQYFGPGTRLLVL.

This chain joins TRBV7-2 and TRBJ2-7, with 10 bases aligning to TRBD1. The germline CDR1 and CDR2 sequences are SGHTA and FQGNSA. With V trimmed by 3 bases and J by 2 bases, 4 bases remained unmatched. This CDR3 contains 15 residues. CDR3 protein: CASSFSGQGTYEQYF. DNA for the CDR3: TGTGCCAGCAGCTTTTCGGGACAGGGGACCTACGAGCAGTACTTC.

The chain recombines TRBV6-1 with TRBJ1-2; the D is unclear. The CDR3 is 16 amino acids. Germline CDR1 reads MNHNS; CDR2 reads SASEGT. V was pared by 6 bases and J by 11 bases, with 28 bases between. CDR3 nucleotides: TGTGCCAGCAGGGAACTTACTATCAACCCCCGTACGAGGTACACCTTC. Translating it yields CASRELTINPRTRYTF.

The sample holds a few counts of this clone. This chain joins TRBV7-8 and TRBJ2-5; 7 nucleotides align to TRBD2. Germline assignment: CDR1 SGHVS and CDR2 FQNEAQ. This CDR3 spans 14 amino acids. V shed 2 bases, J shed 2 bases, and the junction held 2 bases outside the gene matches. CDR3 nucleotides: TGTGCCAGCAGCTTATTTAGCGGGCAAGAGACCCAGTACTTC. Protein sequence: CASSLFSGQETQYF.

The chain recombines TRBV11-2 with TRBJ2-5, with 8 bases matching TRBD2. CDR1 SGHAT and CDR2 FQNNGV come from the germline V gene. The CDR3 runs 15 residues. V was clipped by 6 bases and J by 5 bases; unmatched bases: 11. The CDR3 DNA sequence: TGTGCCAGCAGTCCTAGGAGCGGGAGACAGGAGACCCAGTACTTC. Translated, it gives CASSPRSGRQETQYF.

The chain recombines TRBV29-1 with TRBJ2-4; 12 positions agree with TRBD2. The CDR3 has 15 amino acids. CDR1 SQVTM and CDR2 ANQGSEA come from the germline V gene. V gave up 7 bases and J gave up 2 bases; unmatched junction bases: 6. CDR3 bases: TGCAGCGCCGGGCTAGCGGGAGGGCCCAAAAACATTCAGTACTTC. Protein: CSAGLAGGPKNIQYF. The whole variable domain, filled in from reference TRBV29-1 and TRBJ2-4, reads SAVISQKPSRDICQRGTSLTIQCQVDSQVTMMFWYRQQPGQSLTLIATANQGSEATYESGFVIDKFPISRPNLTFSTLTVSNMSPEDSSIYLCSAGLAGGPKNIQYFGAGTRLSVL.

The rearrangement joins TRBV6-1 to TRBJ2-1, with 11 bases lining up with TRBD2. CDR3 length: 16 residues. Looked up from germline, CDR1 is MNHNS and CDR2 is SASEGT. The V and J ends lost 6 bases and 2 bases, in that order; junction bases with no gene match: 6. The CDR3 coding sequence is TGTGCCAGCAGAGAAACTAGCGGGAGTCCCTACAATGAGCAGTTCTTC. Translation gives CASRETSGSPYNEQFF.

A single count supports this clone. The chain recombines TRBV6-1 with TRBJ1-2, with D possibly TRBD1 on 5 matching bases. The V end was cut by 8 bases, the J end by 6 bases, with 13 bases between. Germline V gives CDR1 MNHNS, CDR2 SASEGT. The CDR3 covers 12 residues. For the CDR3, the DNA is TGTGCCAGCTTGGGGCTAGGGGATGGCTACACCTTC. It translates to CASLGLGDGYTF.

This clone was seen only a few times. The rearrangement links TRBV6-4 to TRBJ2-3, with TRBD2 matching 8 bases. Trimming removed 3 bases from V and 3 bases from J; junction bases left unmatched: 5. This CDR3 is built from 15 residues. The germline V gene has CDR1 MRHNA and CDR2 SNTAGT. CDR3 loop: CASSEGASGTDTQYF. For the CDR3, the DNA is TGTGCCAGCAGTGAGGGGGCTAGCGGGACAGATACGCAGTATTTT.

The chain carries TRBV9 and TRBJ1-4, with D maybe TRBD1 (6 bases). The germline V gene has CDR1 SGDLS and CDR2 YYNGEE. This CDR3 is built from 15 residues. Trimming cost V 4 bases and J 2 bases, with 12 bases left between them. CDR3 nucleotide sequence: TGTGCCAGCAGCCGCGGGCAGGGGACTAATGAAAAACTGTTTTTT. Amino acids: CASSRGQGTNEKLFF. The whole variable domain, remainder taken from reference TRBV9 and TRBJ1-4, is DSGVTQTPKHLITATGQRVTLRCSPRSGDLSVYWYQQSLDQGLQFLIQYYNGEERAKGNILERFSAQQFPDLHSELNLSSLELGDSALYFCASSRGQGTNEKLFFGSGTQLSVL.

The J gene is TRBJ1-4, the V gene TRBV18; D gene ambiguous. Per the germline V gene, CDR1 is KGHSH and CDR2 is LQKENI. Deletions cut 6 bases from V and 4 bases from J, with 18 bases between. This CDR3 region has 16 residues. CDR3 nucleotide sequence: TGTGCCAGCTCTCCTAAAAGGAGGAACTATAATGAAAAACTGTTTTTT. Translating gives CASSPKRRNYNEKLFF.

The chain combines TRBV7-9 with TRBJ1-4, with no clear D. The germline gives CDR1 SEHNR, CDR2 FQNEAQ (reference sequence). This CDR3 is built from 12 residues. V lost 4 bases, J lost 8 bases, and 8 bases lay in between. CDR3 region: CASSSSPEKLFF. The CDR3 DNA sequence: TGTGCCAGCAGCTCGTCCCCCGAAAAACTGTTTTTT.

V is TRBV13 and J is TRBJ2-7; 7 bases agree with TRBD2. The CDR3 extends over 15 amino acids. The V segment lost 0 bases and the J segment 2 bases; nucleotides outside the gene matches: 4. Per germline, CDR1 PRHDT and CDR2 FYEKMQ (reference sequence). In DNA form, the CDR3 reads TGTGCCAGCAGCTTAGGTGGTGGGAGGGCCTACGAGCAGTACTTC. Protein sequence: CASSLGGGRAYEQYF.

The CDR3 sequence is CASSPTGEGYTF. The CDR3 DNA follows: TGTGCCAGCTCCCCGACAGGGGAAGGCTACACCTTC. This chain links TRBV18 with TRBJ1-2; 8 bases fit TRBD1. Germline values: CDR1 KGHSH, CDR2 LQKENI. The CDR3 contains 12 residues. V gave up 6 bases and J gave up 8 bases; unmatched junction bases: 5.